A single T cell receptor beta chain is shown here with its context. Its antigen is unknown. These data come from a study of vaccination and CD4 T cells after COVID-19. Across the whole study: Culture controls were given either a CEFX pool, an HIV-1 Nef pool, or no peptide.

Treatment: roughly 10-day PBMC culture with coronavirus spike peptide pools or control peptides (ViraFEST assay). TCRs were sequenced by ViraFEST after antigen-specific T cells had been expanded with peptide pools. The dates of positive PCR tests extended from March through December 2020 and came before the US Alpha, Beta and Delta variants. Overall study results and limits: Relatively small numbers of convalescent patients were studied, with no early post-infection timepoints included.

The J segment lost 7 bases and the V segment lost 6 bases, leaving 2 bases of the junction unmatched. This CDR3 is built from 13 residues. The germline V gene encodes CDR1 MNHEY and CDR2 SMNVEV (reference sequence). Sequencing of cultured CD4+ T cell DNA used the Oncomine TCR Beta short-read assay. TCRdb re-called the PCR reads through MiXCR, storing one row per CDR3 protein. The sample contains 27,000 or so distinct CDR3 sequences, roughly 50% of which appear only once. The chain recombines TRBV27 with TRBJ1-5; 11 bases fit TRBD1. This sequence was found in a human donor who had recovered from COVID-19. What was sequenced was CD4+ T cells from blood, cultured in vitro. CDR3 protein: CASSGTGGQPQHF. CDR3 nucleotide sequence: TGTGCCAGCAGCGGGACAGGGGGACAGCCCCAGCATTTT.